This T cell receptor beta chain is drawn from a study of blood T cell repertoires in COVID-19. With 4 bases clipped from V and 2 bases from J, the junction kept 6 bases outside the gene matches. The length of the CDR3 is 16 residues. Germline values: CDR1 SGHVS, CDR2 FNYEAQ. Those enrolled, adults aged roughly 18 to 100 years, came from about 24 US areas. Grouping used clinical history reported by participants in a survey and questionnaire. The assay was immunoSEQ multiplex PCR, and TCRdb's table has in-frame clones only and misses some. The sample consists of 250,000 or so clones, around nine tenths of them appearing once.

The specimen sequenced was PBMCs or T cells enriched from blood (not recorded which). The V call is TRBV7-6, the J call TRBJ2-1; TRBD2 aligns across 9 bases. This TCR was recovered from a woman aged 30 to 39 who had been exposed to COVID-19. In DNA, the CDR3 is TGTGCCAGCAGCTCGCTAGCGGGAAGGACCTACAATGAGCAGTTCTTC. Translation: CASSSLAGRTYNEQFF. The complete variable domain, with remaining parts taken from reference TRBV7-6 and TRBJ2-1, reads GAGVSQSPRYKVTKRGQDVALRCDPISGHVSLYWYRQALGQGPEFLTYFNYEAQQDKSGLPNDRFSAERPEGSISTLTIQRTEQRDSAMYRCASSSLAGRTYNEQFFGPGTRLTVL.